Sequencing of this T cell receptor beta chain was carried out in a study of blood T cell repertoires in COVID-19. The method was immunoSEQ multiplex PCR; TCRdb's version includes in-frame clones alone and lacks a portion of them. The data hold approximately 300,000 clones, with over 70% observed a single time. The CDR3 runs 17 residues. The ends lost 3 bases at V and 6 bases at J; junction bases unmatched: 12. Germline V gene lookup returns CDR1 MNHEY and CDR2 SMNVEV (reference sequence). Source material: peripheral blood. The TCR was taken from a woman between 45 and 60 years old with acute or convalescent COVID-19. This chain links TRBV27 with TRBJ2-1, with TRBD2 matching 9 bases. CDR3 amino acids: CASSFLSTSGFVNEQFF. CDR3 coding DNA: TGTGCCAGCAGTTTCCTTTCTACTAGCGGGTTTGTCAATGAGCAGTTCTTC.